The 6 T cell receptor beta chains below were found in one sample sequenced in a study of shared clonotypes between healthy human individuals. TCRdb's table, derived via immunoSEQ multiplex PCR, lists solely in-frame clones and lacks some. The profile covers around 2,000,000 clones, with 90% to 95% appearing a single time and 0.1% to 0.15% taken by the ten largest. Material for sequencing was naive CD4+ T cells sorted from blood. Subset meaning: CD45RA+ positively selected. All receptors come from a man aged 18 to 29 in good health.

This chain uses TRBV29-1 with TRBJ2-1; TRBD2 agrees at 7 bases. J gave up 6 bases and V 1 base, and 9 bases lay outside the gene matches. The length of the CDR3 is 15 residues. Germline V lookup: CDR1 SQVTM, CDR2 ANQGSEA. The CDR3 is CSVEAFGGTGNEQFF. The CDR3 bases are TGCAGCGTTGAAGCCTTCGGGGGGACGGGCAATGAGCAGTTCTTC.

The chain is built from TRBV6-5 and TRBJ2-1, with 13 bases fitting TRBD2. There are 15 residues in the CDR3. Germline lookup yields CDR1 MNHEY and CDR2 SVGAGI. J gave up 9 bases and V 6 bases, and 8 bases lay outside the gene matches. CDR3 region: CASRLTSGGPTEQFF. The CDR3, as DNA: TGTGCCAGCAGGTTGACTAGCGGGGGGCCGACTGAGCAGTTCTTC.

The chain uses TRBV5-1 and TRBJ2-7; D is uncertain. V was trimmed by 1 base and J by 2 bases, leaving 13 bases between them. This CDR3 comprises 15 residues. Germline CDR1 SGHRS, CDR2 YFSETQ. CDR3 loop: CASSLMAANAYEQYF. CDR3 coding DNA: TGCGCCAGCAGCTTGATGGCAGCTAATGCCTACGAGCAGTACTTC.

The genes are TRBV6-5 and TRBJ2-7; 11 bases are shared with TRBD1. CDR3 length equals 13 residues. V lost 5 bases, J lost 6 bases, and 3 bases stayed unmatched. Germline V lookup: CDR1 MNHEY, CDR2 SVGAGI. CDR3 protein: CASSQGQGVEQYF. The CDR3 DNA is TGTGCCAGCAGTCAGGGACAGGGGGTCGAGCAGTACTTC.

This clone was recorded a few times. The junction and the germline gene differ at one end; a read error may be behind it. The chain uses TRBV7-9 and TRBJ1-1; D call uncertain. The length of the CDR3 is 8 residues. Germline CDR1 is SEHNR and CDR2 is FQNEAQ (reference sequence). The CDR3 is CASSQGLF. The CDR3 DNA reads as TGTGCCAGCAGCCAAGGGCTCTTT.

This clone was counted only a few times. This chain links TRBV2 with TRBJ1-6; TRBD1 aligns across 8 bases. CDR3 length: 13 amino acids. Germline CDR1 is SNHLY and CDR2 is FYNNEI. The V segment lost 8 bases and the J segment 6 bases; nucleotides outside the gene matches: 3. CDR3 in amino acids: CASRDRTNSPLHF. The CDR3 DNA reads as TGTGCCAGCCGGGACAGGACTAATTCACCCCTCCACTTT.